This T cell receptor beta chain derives from a study of control samples from healthy donors and cancer patients. Profiled with immunoSEQ multiplex PCR; TCRdb holds only in-frame clones, not every one. This table holds 90,000 or so clones, around 90% found once. This CDR3 has 15 amino acids. The V and J ends lost 0 bases and 0 bases respectively, with 6 bases between them. Per germline, CDR1 MNHEY and CDR2 SVGAGI. The chain links TRBV6-5 to TRBJ1-3; D is unresolved. Specimen: PBMCs. The sequence derives from a woman in her forties or fifties with colorectal cancer. CDR3 sequence: CASSYSRYSGNTIYF. For the CDR3, the DNA is TGTGCCAGCAGTTACTCGAGGTACTCTGGAAACACCATATATTTT.